One sample yielded the 5 T cell receptor beta chains listed below, sequenced in a study of memory CD4+ T cells and cytomegalovirus serostatus. Method: immunoSEQ multiplex PCR; TCRdb's copy keeps in-frame clones and lacks some. The table includes about 64,000 clones, 75% to 80% detected once. The sort gate was single viable CD3+CD4+CD8-CD45RO+ cells for memory CD4+ T cells. Source material: memory CD4+ T cells from blood. The receptors originated from an adult in good health and CMV-seronegative.

This chain uses TRBV7-9 with TRBJ1-4; weak D call: TRBD1 (6 bases). The germline V gene encodes CDR1 SEHNR and CDR2 FQNEAQ (reference sequence). V shed 3 bases and J shed 10 bases, with 15 bases lying between them. This CDR3 spans 14 amino acids. The CDR3 sequence: CASSFGDMGGKLFF. CDR3 DNA: TGTGCCAGCAGCTTTGGGGACATGGGGGGAAAACTGTTTTTT.

This clone was detected only once. At the DNA level, this CDR3 is encoded by other sequences in the same sample as well. This chain connects TRBV10-3 to TRBJ1-2, with a tentative D call TRBD1 (6 bases). With 0 bases removed from V and 5 bases from J, the gap between germline ends came to 13 bases. The CDR3 is 15 residues long. Germline values: CDR1 ENHRY, CDR2 SYGVKD. This CDR3 reads CAISESGGAGYGYTF. The CDR3 nucleotides are TGTGCCATCAGTGAGTCCGGGGGCGCGGGTTATGGCTACACCTTC.

V and J are TRBV28 and TRBJ1-1; TRBD1 aligns across 8 bases. This CDR3 has 16 residues. Germline lookup yields CDR1 MDHEN and CDR2 SYDVKM. The V segment lost 5 bases and the J segment 0 bases; nucleotides outside the gene matches: 8. The CDR3 sequence: CASSLRTGRMNTEAFF. The CDR3 DNA follows: TGTGCCAGCAGTCTACGGACAGGGAGAATGAACACTGAAGCTTTCTTT.

The chain is built from TRBV11-1 and TRBJ2-2, with 9 bases that match TRBD1. The J segment lost 2 bases and the V segment lost 5 bases, leaving 3 bases of the junction unmatched. The CDR3 has 15 amino acids. Germline CDR1 is SGHAT and CDR2 is FQDESV (reference sequence). The CDR3 loop reads CASSRQGVNTGELFF. In DNA, the CDR3 is TGTGCCAGCAGCAGACAGGGGGTAAACACCGGGGAGCTGTTTTTT.

The chain couples TRBV10-3 to TRBJ2-3; D is uncertain. CDR1 and CDR2 (germline): ENHRY, SYGVKD. V lost 5 bases and J 2 bases, leaving 2 bases between the germline ends. The CDR3 contains 11 residues. The CDR3 region has the DNA TGTGCCATCAGTAACACAGATACGCAGTATTTT. This codes for CAISNTDTQYF.